The text below deals with one T cell receptor beta chain. This sample is part of a study of blood T cells in healthy people across ages. Primers used in a second PCR of roughly 6 to 11 cycles were a sample-barcoded 5' primer and a J-beta primer mix. TCRdb used MiXCR to reprocess the 5' RACE reads, holding one entry per CDR3 protein. The data contain roughly 680,000 distinct CDR3 sequences, around 50% of them singletons. The CDR3 length is 16 residues. CDR1 and CDR2 (germline): MNHEY, SVGEGT. The ends were cut back, 7 bases at V and 2 bases at J, with 20 bases in the middle. The chain has TRBV6-2 or TRBV6-3 and TRBJ1-1; no clear D. This sequence originates from a woman at least 80 years old in good health. Sample: blood. CDR3 sequence reads: CASNSAPGGYNTEAFF. Written as DNA, the CDR3 is TGTGCCAGCAATTCGGCCCCGGGAGGGTATAACACTGAAGCTTTCTTT.